This T cell receptor beta chain was recovered during a study of blood T cell repertoires in COVID-19. Study background: Samples of COVID-19 (acute and convalescent) were obtained from the United States, Italy and Spain.

The data were produced by immunoSEQ multiplex PCR, yet TCRdb's version contains in-frame clones alone and is incomplete. The data hold 100,000 or so clones, with around 90% observed a single time. There are 13 residues in the CDR3. The germline V gene has CDR1 SGHTA and CDR2 FQGNSA. Trimming cost V 8 bases and J 3 bases, with 13 bases left between them. Sequencing was carried out using peripheral blood. The chain links TRBV7-2 to TRBJ2-5; D might be TRBD2 (7 bases). The origin of this receptor is a man aged 18 to 30 with acute or convalescent COVID-19. The CDR3 is CASQRGGKETQYF. DNA of the CDR3: TGTGCCAGCCAAAGGGGGGGGAAAGAGACCCAGTACTTC.